The 18 T cell receptor beta chains presented below share a single source sample, sequenced in a study of vaccination and CD4 T cells after COVID-19. Stated treatment: roughly 10-day PBMC culture with coronavirus spike peptide pools or control peptides (ViraFEST assay). These receptors lack a known antigen. At the Johns Hopkins FTIC core, DNA taken from cultured CD4+ T cells was sequenced by way of the Oncomine TCR Beta short-read assay. TCRdb analysed the PCR reads with MiXCR anew, one entry per CDR3 protein. The data contain roughly 6,700 distinct CDR3 sequences, around 68% of them singletons. The sequenced sample consisted of CD4+ T cells from blood, cultured in vitro. These TCRs come from a human donor who had recovered from COVID-19.

Worth noting for this clonotype: At one of its ends the junction is not consistent with the germline gene, which may arise from a read error. The CDR3 nucleotides read TGTGCGACCAGGAATATGGCGGGAGAAGAGACCCAGTACTTC. Its translation: CATRNMAGEETQYF. This chain joins TRBV15 and TRBJ2-5; 7 bases fit TRBD2. Germline CDR1 and CDR2: LNHNV and YYDKDF (reference sequence). The CDR3 spans 14 residues.

The chain carries TRBV15 and TRBJ2-2, with TRBD1 as a possible D gene (6 bases). V was shortened by 2 bases and J by 0 bases, with 10 bases between the two germline ends. Germline CDR1 is LNHNV and CDR2 is YYDKDF (reference sequence). CDR3 size: 16 residues. The CDR3 coding sequence is TGTGCCACCAGCAGACCTGGGACAACGAACACCGGGGAGCTGTTTTTT. Residues: CATSRPGTTNTGELFF.

The rearrangement uses TRBV6-1 and TRBJ2-7; D may be TRBD1 (6 bases). Germline-derived CDR1 and CDR2 are MNHNS and SASEGT. V lost 6 bases and J lost 2, with 14 bases in between. The CDR3 has 14 amino acids. Written as DNA, the CDR3 is TGTGCCAGCAGGAACGTCAGGGGTCCCTACGAGCAGTACTTC. Translated, it gives CASRNVRGPYEQYF.

The V gene is TRBV20-1, the J gene TRBJ1-5; the D is unclear. CDR1 DFQATT and CDR2 SNEGSKA come from the germline V gene (reference sequence). V was cut by 1 base and J by 2 bases, with 12 bases left in between. The CDR3 is made up of 15 amino acids. The CDR3 sequence is CSARAAGGRNQPQHF. DNA of the CDR3: TGCAGTGCTAGAGCTGCCGGCGGCCGCAATCAGCCCCAGCATTTT.

By sample fraction, this clonotype is medium-sized. The gene calls are TRBV14 and TRBJ2-3; 7 positions match TRBD2. The V gene's germline CDR1 is SGHDN and CDR2 FVKESK. The CDR3 has 15 residues. V lost 3 bases, J lost 3 bases, and 6 bases stayed unmatched. The DNA for the CDR3 is TGTGCCAGCAGCCATCACCGCGGGGGAACAGATACGCAGTATTTT. Translation gives CASSHHRGGTDTQYF.

The chain links TRBV6-2 or TRBV6-3 to TRBJ1-1; tentatively, D is TRBD1 (6 bases). This CDR3 is 15 amino acids long. Deletions cut 4 bases from V and 4 bases from J, with 16 bases between. Germline V CDR1 and CDR2: MNHEY, SVGEGT. The CDR3 region has the DNA TGTGCCAGCAGTTCCCGAGGGGGAATCGCCACTGAAGCTTTCTTT. Translated: CASSSRGGIATEAFF.

Relative to its sample, this clonotype is hyperexpanded. The CDR3 sequence is CASSVTRNTEAFF. For the CDR3, the DNA is TGTGCCAGCAGCGTAACACGGAACACTGAAGCTTTCTTT. The chain combines TRBV6-1 with TRBJ1-1, with D unresolved. V was trimmed by 6 bases and J by 1 base, leaving 9 bases between them. The germline CDR1 and CDR2 sequences are MNHNS and SASEGT. The CDR3 covers 13 residues.

This clonotype was seen once. J is TRBJ1-2 and V is TRBV2, with 7 bases that match TRBD1. The CDR3 extends over 12 amino acids. The J segment lost 4 bases and the V segment lost 6 bases, leaving 2 bases of the junction unmatched. Per germline, CDR1 SNHLY and CDR2 FYNNEI. The CDR3 DNA follows: TGTGCCAGCAGGGGGACAGTCTATGGCTACACCTTC. This sequence encodes CASRGTVYGYTF.

This clonotype was seen a handful of times. CDR3 amino acids: CASSEKGYSNQPQHF. In DNA, the CDR3 is TGTGCCAGCAGTGAAAAGGGATATAGCAATCAGCCCCAGCATTTT. The chain uses TRBV2 and TRBJ1-5; D gene uncertain. Trimming pared 2 bases from V and 0 bases from J, leaving 8 bases between. The CDR3 consists of 15 residues. Germline assignment: CDR1 SNHLY and CDR2 FYNNEI.

Relative to its sample, this clonotype is large (0.1 to 1%). The rearrangement links TRBV7-6 to TRBJ2-5; no reliable D call. The CDR3 contains 13 residues. Looked up from germline, CDR1 is SGHVS and CDR2 is FNYEAQ. V was trimmed by 5 bases and J by 5 bases, leaving 12 bases between them. In DNA, the CDR3 is TGTGCCAGCAGCCCCGCCAGGTCGGAGACCCAGTACTTC. Its translation: CASSPARSETQYF.

This chain uses TRBV20-1 with TRBJ1-2; TRBD1 is a possible D gene (6 bases). The CDR3 has 12 amino acids. Between the trimmed V and J ends, which lost 1 base and 8 bases, there was a span of 11 bases. Germline-derived CDR1 and CDR2 are DFQATT and SNEGSKA (reference sequence). CDR3 sequence reads: CSARVYGGGYTF. The CDR3 nucleotides read TGCAGTGCTAGAGTGTACGGGGGCGGCTACACCTTC.

The genes are TRBV4-1 and TRBJ1-1, with D possibly matching TRBD1 (5 bases). Germline assignment: CDR1 MGHRA and CDR2 YSYEKL. The CDR3 consists of 14 residues. With 2 bases removed from V and 3 bases from J, the gap between germline ends came to 10 bases. CDR3 nucleotides: TGCGCCAGCAGCCAACCAGGGCAGCACACTGAAGCTTTCTTT. This encodes CASSQPGQHTEAFF.

The rearrangement joins TRBV20-1 to TRBJ1-4; 10 bases fit TRBD1. Unmatched junction bases numbered 9, after V lost 6 bases and J lost 8 bases. This CDR3 has 14 residues. Germline CDR1 DFQATT, CDR2 SNEGSKA (reference sequence). CDR3 in amino acids: CSALPGTGDEKLFF. CDR3 bases: TGCAGTGCGCTACCCGGGACAGGGGACGAAAAACTGTTTTTT.

This sequence joins TRBV6-1 and TRBJ2-7; 10 nucleotides line up with TRBD1. This CDR3 is 16 amino acids long. Trimming at V came to 6 bases and at J to 4 bases, leaving 12 bases not matched to a gene. Germline V gene data show CDR1 as MNHNS and CDR2 as SASEGT. The CDR3 bases are TGTGCCAGCAGCAAGACAGGGGGCCGGTTAGTATACGAGCAGTACTTC. It codes for CASSKTGGRLVYEQYF.

The rearrangement uses TRBV27 and TRBJ2-7, with D possibly being TRBD1 or TRBD2 (5 bases each). The CDR3 contains 14 residues. With 5 bases removed from V and 0 bases from J, the gap between germline ends came to 11 bases. Per the germline V gene, CDR1 is MNHEY and CDR2 is SMNVEV (reference sequence). In DNA form, the CDR3 reads TGTGCCAGCAGTGGTTGGGGGAACTCCTACGAGCAGTACTTC. Translating gives CASSGWGNSYEQYF.

By proportion, this clonotype is large. J is TRBJ2-5 and V is TRBV6-1; D is undetermined. CDR3 size: 13 residues. V lost 5 bases and J lost 2, with 9 bases in between. Looked up from germline, CDR1 is MNHNS and CDR2 is SASEGT. The CDR3 bases are TGTGCCAGCAGTAAACAGCCACAAGAGACCCAGTACTTC. Translating it yields CASSKQPQETQYF.

V is TRBV20-1 and J is TRBJ2-5; the D gene is possibly TRBD1 (6 bases). This CDR3 is built from 14 residues. Trimming shortened V by 2 bases and J by 5 bases, and 15 bases separated the two germline ends. Germline CDR1 DFQATT, CDR2 SNEGSKA (reference sequence). CDR3 nucleotide sequence: TGCAGTGCTAGAAGCATTACAGGGATCGAGACCCAGTACTTC. It encodes CSARSITGIETQYF.

The V call is TRBV10-1, the J call TRBJ2-3, with 8 bases lining up with TRBD2. This CDR3 comprises 18 residues. V lost 2 bases to trimming and J lost 1 base; unmatched junction nucleotides: 11. Per germline, CDR1 WNHNN and CDR2 SYGVQD (reference sequence). The CDR3 loop is CASSEVTERERGTDTQYF. In DNA, the CDR3 is TGCGCCAGCAGTGAGGTAACAGAGCGGGAGAGGGGCACAGATACGCAGTATTTT.